Listed below are T cell receptor beta chains from one sample, sequenced in a study of Graves' ophthalmopathy and Graves' hyperthyroidism. TCRdb processed the multiplex PCR reads anew with MiXCR; each CDR3 protein has one entry. The sample consists of 200,000 to 250,000 distinct CDR3 sequences, about 22% of them appearing once. The sequenced sample consisted of peripheral blood. These receptors were taken from a woman in her forties or fifties with Graves' ophthalmopathy. Each CDR3 is given with its conserved first and last residue. A D gene is named only where the DNA matches it firmly. Size tells how often a clone was seen (once, few, many) or the class of an expanded clone, and some rows leave it out.

V gene,CDR3 length,D gene,J gene,clone size,CDR3 DNA,CDR3 protein
TRBV6-2/TRBV6-3,14,NA,TRBJ1-1,many,TGTGCCAGCAGCTCGGAGCTAGACAAATTTAAAGCTTTCTTT,CASSSELDKFKAFF
TRBV27,15,TRBD2,TRBJ2-7,NA,TGTGCCAGCAGTGCCACTAGCGGGAGGGGCGACGAGCAGTACTTC,CASSATSGRGDEQYF
TRBV12-3/TRBV12-4,14,TRBD1,TRBJ1-1,NA,TGTGCCAGCAGAGACAGGGGCATGAACACTGAAGCTTTCTTT,CASRDRGMNTEAFF
TRBV28,14,TRBD1,TRBJ1-2,many,TGTGCCAGCAGTTTACTGGCCAGGGGGGGGGGCTACACCTTC,CASSLLARGGGYTF
TRBV11-2,16,TRBD1,TRBJ1-2,NA,TGTGCCAGCAGCTACCGATCGGACAGGGTTGCCTATGGCTACACCTTC,CASSYRSDRVAYGYTF
TRBV28,15,TRBD2,TRBJ2-7,NA,TGTGCCAGCAGCTCGACCGGGACTAGCGGGAGAGAGCAGTACTTC,CASSSTGTSGREQYF
TRBV12-3/TRBV12-4,18,TRBD1,TRBJ1-2,many,TGTGCCAGCAGTTTAGCGCTAGGACAGGGTATAGCTAACTATGGCTACACCTTC,CASSLALGQGIANYGYTF
TRBV28,12,NA,TRBJ2-5,many,TGTGCCAGCAGTTTACTGGGAGAGACCCAGTACTTC,CASSLLGETQYF
TRBV2,13,TRBD2,TRBJ2-7,many,TGTGCCAGCAAAGGCGGGAGCTCCTACGAGCAGTACTTC,CASKGGSSYEQYF
TRBV12-3/TRBV12-4,15,TRBD1,TRBJ2-4,many,TGTGCCAGCAGTCCGCAGGGGGCAGCCAAAAACATTCAGTACTTC,CASSPQGAAKNIQYF
TRBV5-1,14,NA,TRBJ2-7,many,TGCGCCAGCAGCTTGGTGGACGGCTCCTACGAGCAGTACTTC,CASSLVDGSYEQYF
TRBV20-1,16,TRBD2,TRBJ2-2,many,TGCAGTGCTAGAGATATACTAGCGGGAACCACCGGGGAGCTGTTTTTT,CSARDILAGTTGELFF
TRBV7-9,15,NA,TRBJ1-1,NA,TGTGCCAGCAGCTTAGTAGTCGCAGTCGAGGGTGAAGCTTTCTTT,CASSLVVAVEGEAFF
TRBV27,15,TRBD1,TRBJ2-7,many,TGTGCCAGCTCTACCTCGGGACAGTCATCCTACGAGCAGTACTTC,CASSTSGQSSYEQYF
TRBV12-3/TRBV12-4,12,NA,TRBJ2-7,many,TGTGCCAGCGGCCGGGACACCTACGAGCAGTACTTC,CASGRDTYEQYF
TRBV18,14,NA,TRBJ2-7,few,TGTGCCAGCTCACCACAACGAGAAGGCGTCGAGCAGTACTTC,CASSPQREGVEQYF
TRBV29-1,12,NA,TRBJ1-2,many,TGCAGCGCTGTGGGGGAGTCTTATGGCTACACCTTC,CSAVGESYGYTF
TRBV10-3,14,NA,TRBJ1-1,many,TGTGCCATCAGTGACCGCACGGGGAACACTGAAGCTTTCTTT,CAISDRTGNTEAFF
TRBV19,16,NA,TRBJ1-5,NA,TGTGCCAGTAGTATAGATCTATGGGGGTTTAATCAGCCCCAGCATTTT,CASSIDLWGFNQPQHF
TRBV6-1,12,TRBD1,TRBJ2-7,many,TGTGCCAGCAGTGAAAGAGGACAGGGGTTCCTATTC,CASSERGQGFLF
TRBV27,13,NA,TRBJ2-7,many,TGTGCCAGCAGTTTAAGGTTCTACTACGAGCAGTACTTC,CASSLRFYYEQYF
TRBV24-1,14,NA,TRBJ2-2,NA,TGTGCCGCCAGTGATTCAATGAGTTACGGGAAGCTGTTTTTT,CAASDSMSYGKLFF
TRBV27,15,NA,TRBJ2-7,NA,TGTGCCAGCAGTCCTTCGTGGGCAGGATCACACGAGCAGTACTTC,CASSPSWAGSHEQYF
TRBV5-1,15,TRBD1,TRBJ2-5,few,TGCGCCAGCAGCTTCGGGACAGGCTCCCAAGAGACCCAGTACTTC,CASSFGTGSQETQYF
TRBV11-2,17,TRBD2,TRBJ2-5,few,TGTGCCAGCAGCCCGGGGCGGCGGGAGGAGGGCGGGGAGACCCAGTACTTC,CASSPGRREEGGETQYF
TRBV6-2/TRBV6-3,13,TRBD2,TRBJ2-7,many,TGTGCCAGCAGTTACAGTGGGACTAATGAGCAGTACTTC,CASSYSGTNEQYF
TRBV29-1,14,NA,TRBJ2-7,many,TGCAGCGTTGCCGGGGCAGCCTCCCCCTACGAGCAGTACTTC,CSVAGAASPYEQYF
TRBV7-9,13,NA,TRBJ1-5,many,TGTGCCAGCAGCTTAGCGGCCAATCAGCCCCAGCATTTT,CASSLAANQPQHF
TRBV29-1,13,NA,TRBJ1-2,NA,TGCAGCGTTGATTGGGTATCCCACTATGGCTACACCTTC,CSVDWVSHYGYTF
TRBV30,14,TRBD1,TRBJ2-7,many,TGTGCCTGGGGGACAGGGAGTGGGGGCTACGAGCAGTACTTC,CAWGTGSGGYEQYF
TRBV5-1,14,NA,TRBJ2-2,many,TGCGCCAGCATGGGGCCGGGGAACACCGGGGAGCTGTTTTTT,CASMGPGNTGELFF
TRBV10-2,14,TRBD1,TRBJ1-1,many,TGCGCCAGCAGTAATACAGGGGTGCGGACTGAAGCTTTCTTT,CASSNTGVRTEAFF
TRBV5-1,12,NA,TRBJ1-2,NA,TGCGCCAGCAGCTTGTACGGTAGCGGCTACACCTTC,CASSLYGSGYTF